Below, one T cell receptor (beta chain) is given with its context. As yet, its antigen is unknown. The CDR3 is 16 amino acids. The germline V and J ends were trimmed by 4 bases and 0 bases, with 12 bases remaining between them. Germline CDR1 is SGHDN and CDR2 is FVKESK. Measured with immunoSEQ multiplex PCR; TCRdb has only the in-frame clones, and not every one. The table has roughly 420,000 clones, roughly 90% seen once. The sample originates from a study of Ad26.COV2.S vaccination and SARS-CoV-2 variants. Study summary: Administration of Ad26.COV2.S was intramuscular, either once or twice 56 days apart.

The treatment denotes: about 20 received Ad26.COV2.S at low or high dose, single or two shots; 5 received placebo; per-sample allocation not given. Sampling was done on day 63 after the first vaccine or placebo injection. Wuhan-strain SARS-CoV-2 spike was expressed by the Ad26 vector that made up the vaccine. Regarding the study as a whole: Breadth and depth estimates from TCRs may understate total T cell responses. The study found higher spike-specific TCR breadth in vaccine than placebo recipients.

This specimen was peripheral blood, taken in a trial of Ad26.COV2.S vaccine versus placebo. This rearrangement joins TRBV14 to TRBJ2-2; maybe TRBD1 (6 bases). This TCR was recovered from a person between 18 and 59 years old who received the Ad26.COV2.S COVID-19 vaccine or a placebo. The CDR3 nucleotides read TGTGCCAGCAGCCGAACCGGGACACCGAACACCGGGGAGCTGTTTTTT. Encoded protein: CASSRTGTPNTGELFF.